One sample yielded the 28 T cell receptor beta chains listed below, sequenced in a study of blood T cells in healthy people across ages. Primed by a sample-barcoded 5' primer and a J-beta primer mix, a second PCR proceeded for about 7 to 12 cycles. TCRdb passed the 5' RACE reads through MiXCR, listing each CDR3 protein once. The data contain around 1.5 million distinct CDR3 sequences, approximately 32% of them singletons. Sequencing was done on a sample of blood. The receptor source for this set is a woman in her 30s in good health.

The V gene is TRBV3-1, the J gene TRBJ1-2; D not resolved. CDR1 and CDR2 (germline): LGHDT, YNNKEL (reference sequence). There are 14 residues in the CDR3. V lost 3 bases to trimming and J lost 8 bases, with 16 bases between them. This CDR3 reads CASSQETPAGGYTF. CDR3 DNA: TGTGCCAGCAGCCAGGAAACCCCCGCGGGGGGCTACACCTTC.

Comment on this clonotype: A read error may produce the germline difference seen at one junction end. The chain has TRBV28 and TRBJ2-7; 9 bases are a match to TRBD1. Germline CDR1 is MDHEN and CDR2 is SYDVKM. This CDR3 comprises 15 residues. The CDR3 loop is CASSPEGQGYYEQYF. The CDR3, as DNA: TGCGCCAGCAGTCCAGAGGGACAGGGTTACTACGAGCAGTACTTC.

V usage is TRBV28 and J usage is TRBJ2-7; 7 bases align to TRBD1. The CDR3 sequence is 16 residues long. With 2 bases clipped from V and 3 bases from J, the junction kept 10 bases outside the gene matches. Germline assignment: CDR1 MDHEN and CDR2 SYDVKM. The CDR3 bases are TGTGCCAGCAGTTTAGACCAAGGGGGCGGTTACTACGAGCAGTACTTC. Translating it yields CASSLDQGGGYYEQYF.

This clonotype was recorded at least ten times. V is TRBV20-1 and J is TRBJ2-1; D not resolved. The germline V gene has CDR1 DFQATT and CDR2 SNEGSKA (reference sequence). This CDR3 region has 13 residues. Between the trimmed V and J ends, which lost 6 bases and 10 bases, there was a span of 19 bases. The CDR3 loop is CSAHRATMQEQFF. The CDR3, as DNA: TGCAGTGCCCATAGGGCCACGATGCAGGAGCAGTTCTTC.

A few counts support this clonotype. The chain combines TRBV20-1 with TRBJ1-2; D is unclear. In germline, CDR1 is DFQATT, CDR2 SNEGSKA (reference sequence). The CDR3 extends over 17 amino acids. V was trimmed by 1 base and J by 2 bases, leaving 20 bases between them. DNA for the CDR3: TGCAGTGCTAGAGGACTCTCGGGCCTAAACCCGAACTATGGCTACACCTTC. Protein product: CSARGLSGLNPNYGYTF.

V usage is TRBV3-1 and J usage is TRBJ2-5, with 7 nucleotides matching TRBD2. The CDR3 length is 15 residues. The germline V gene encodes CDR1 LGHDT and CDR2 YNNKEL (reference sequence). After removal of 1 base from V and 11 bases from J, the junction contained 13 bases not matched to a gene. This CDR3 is CASSQAGGPYNEQYF. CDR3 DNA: TGTGCCAGCAGCCAAGCGGGGGGACCTTACAATGAGCAGTACTTC.

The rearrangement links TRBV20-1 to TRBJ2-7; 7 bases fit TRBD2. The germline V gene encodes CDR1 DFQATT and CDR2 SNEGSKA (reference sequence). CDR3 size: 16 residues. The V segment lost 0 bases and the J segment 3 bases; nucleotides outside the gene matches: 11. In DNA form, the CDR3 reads TGCAGTGCTAGAGATTCTAAGCGGGGAATAAACTACGAGCAGTACTTC. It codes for CSARDSKRGINYEQYF.

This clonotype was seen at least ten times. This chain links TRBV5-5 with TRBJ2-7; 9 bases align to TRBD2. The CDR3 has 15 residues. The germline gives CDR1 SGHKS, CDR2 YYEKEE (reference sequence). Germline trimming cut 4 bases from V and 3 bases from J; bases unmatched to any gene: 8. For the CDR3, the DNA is TGTGCCAGCAGCCTAGCGGGGCTCCACAGCTACGAGCAGTACTTC. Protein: CASSLAGLHSYEQYF. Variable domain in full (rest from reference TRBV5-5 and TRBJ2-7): DAGVTQSPTHLIKTRGQQVTLRCSPISGHKSVSWYQQVLGQGPQFIFQYYEKEERGRGNFPDRFSARQFPNYSSELNVNALLLGDSALYLCASSLAGLHSYEQYFGPGTRLTVT.

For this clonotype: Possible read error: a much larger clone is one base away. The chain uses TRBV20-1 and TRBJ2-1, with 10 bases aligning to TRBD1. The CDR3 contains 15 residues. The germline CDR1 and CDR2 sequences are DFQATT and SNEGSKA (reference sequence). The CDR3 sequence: CSARRGTGAYSEQFF. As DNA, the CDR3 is TGCAGTGCTAGAAGAGGGACAGGGGCCTACAGTGAGCAGTTCTTC.

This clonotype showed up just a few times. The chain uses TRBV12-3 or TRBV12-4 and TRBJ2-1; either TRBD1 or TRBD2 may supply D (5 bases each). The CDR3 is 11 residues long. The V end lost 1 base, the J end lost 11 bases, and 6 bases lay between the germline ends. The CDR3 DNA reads TGTGCCAGCAGTTTAGTGGGACAGCAGTTCTTC. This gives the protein CASSLVGQQFF.

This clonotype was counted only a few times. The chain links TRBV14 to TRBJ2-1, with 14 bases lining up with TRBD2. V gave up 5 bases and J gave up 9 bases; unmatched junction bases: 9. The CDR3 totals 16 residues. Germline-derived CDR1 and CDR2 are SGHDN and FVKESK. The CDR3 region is CASSRTSGGFGVEQFF. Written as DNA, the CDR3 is TGTGCCAGCAGCAGGACTAGCGGGGGGTTCGGGGTTGAGCAGTTCTTC.

CDR3 amino acids: CASSLAPWTAYGYTF. The CDR3 nucleotides read TGCGCCAGCAGCTTGGCTCCATGGACAGCGTATGGCTACACCTTC. The chain is built from TRBV5-1 and TRBJ1-2; D perhaps matches TRBD1 (6 bases). Trimming cost V 0 bases and J 5 bases, with 14 bases left between them. The CDR3 has 15 amino acids. Germline CDR1 reads SGHRS; CDR2 reads YFSETQ.

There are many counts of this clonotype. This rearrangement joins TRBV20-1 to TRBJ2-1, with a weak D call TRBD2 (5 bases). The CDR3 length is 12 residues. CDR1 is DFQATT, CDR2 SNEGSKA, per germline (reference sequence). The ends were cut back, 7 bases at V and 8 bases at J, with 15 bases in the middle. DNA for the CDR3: TGCAGTGGACTCCCAACGCGGGATGAGCAGTTCTTC. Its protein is CSGLPTRDEQFF.

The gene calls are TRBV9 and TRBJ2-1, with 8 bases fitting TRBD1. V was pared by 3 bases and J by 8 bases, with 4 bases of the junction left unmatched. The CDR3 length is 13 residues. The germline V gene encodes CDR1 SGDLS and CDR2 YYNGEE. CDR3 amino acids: CASSGGQGHEQFF. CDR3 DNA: TGTGCCAGCAGCGGCGGACAGGGCCATGAGCAGTTCTTC.

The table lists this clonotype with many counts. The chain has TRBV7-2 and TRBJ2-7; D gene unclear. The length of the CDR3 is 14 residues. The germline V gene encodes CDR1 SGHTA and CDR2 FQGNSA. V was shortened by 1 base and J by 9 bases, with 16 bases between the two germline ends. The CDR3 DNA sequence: TGTGCCAGCAGCTTAGAGTCAGGCCCATTGGGGCAGTACTTC. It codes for CASSLESGPLGQYF.

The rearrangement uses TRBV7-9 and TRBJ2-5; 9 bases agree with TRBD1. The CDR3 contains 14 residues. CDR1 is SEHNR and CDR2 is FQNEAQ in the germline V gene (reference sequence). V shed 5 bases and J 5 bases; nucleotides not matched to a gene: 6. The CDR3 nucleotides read TGTGCCAGCAGCATTGGGACAGGGAAGGAGACCCAGTACTTC. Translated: CASSIGTGKETQYF.

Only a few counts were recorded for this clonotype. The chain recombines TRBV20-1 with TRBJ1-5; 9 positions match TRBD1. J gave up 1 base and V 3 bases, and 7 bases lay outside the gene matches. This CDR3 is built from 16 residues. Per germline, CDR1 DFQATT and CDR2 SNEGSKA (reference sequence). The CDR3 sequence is CSASSTGQGSNQPQHF. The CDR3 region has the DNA TGCAGTGCTAGCTCGACAGGACAGGGGAGCAATCAGCCCCAGCATTTT.

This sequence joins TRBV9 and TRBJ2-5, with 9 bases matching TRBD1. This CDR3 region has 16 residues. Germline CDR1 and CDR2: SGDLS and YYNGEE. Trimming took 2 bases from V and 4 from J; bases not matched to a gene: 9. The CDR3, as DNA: TGTGCCAGCAGCGTTGCCCCACAGGGGGCGGGAGAGACCCAGTACTTC. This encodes CASSVAPQGAGETQYF. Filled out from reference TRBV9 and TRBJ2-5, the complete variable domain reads DSGVTQTPKHLITATGQRVTLRCSPRSGDLSVYWYQQSLDQGLQFLIQYYNGEERAKGNILERFSAQQFPDLHSELNLSSLELGDSALYFCASSVAPQGAGETQYFGPGTRLLVL.

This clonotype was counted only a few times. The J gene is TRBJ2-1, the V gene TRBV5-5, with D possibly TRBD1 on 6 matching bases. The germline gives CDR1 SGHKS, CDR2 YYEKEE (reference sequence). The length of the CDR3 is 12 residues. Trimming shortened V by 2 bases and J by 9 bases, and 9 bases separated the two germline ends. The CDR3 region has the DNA TGTGCCAGCAGCTTTGGGGACACTGAGCAGTTCTTC. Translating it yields CASSFGDTEQFF.

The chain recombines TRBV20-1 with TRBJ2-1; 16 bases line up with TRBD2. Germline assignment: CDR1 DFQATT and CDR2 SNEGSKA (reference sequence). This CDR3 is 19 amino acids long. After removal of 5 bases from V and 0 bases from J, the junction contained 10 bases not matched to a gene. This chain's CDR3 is CSAGRPGLAGGSSYNEQFF. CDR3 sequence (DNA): TGCAGTGCTGGTAGACCGGGACTAGCGGGAGGGAGCTCCTACAATGAGCAGTTCTTC.

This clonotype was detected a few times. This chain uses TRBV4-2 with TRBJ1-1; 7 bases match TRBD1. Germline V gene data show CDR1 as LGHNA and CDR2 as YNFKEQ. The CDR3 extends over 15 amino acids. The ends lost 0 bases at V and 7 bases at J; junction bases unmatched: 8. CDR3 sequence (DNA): TGTGCCAGCAGCCAAGAAAAGGGGGCGCGCGGTGAAGCTTTCTTT. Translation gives CASSQEKGARGEAFF.

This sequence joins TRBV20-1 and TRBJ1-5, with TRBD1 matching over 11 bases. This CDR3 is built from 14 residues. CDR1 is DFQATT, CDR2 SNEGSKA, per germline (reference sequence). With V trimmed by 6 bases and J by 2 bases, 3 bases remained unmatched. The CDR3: CSAQGQGGNQPQHF. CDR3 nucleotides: TGCAGTGCCCAGGGACAGGGGGGCAATCAGCCCCAGCATTTT.

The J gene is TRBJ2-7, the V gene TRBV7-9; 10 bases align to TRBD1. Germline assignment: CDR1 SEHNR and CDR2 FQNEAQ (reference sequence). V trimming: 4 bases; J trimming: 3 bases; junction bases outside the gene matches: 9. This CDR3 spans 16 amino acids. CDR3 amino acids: CASSSGTGAIIYEQYF. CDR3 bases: TGTGCCAGCAGCTCCGGGACAGGGGCGATTATCTACGAGCAGTACTTC.

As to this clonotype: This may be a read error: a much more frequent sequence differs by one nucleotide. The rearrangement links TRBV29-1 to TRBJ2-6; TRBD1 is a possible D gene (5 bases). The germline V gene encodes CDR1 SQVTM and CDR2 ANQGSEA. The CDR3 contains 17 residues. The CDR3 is CSVEEYGRSSGANVRTF. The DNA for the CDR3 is TGCAGCGTTGAAGAGTATGGCAGAAGCTCTGGGGCCAACGTCCGGACTTTC.

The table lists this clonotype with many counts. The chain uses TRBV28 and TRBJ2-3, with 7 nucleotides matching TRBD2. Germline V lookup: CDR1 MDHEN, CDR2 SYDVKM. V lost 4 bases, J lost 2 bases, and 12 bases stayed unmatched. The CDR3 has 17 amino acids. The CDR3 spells CASSSSGATRTTDTQYF. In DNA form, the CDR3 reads TGTGCCAGCAGTTCCAGCGGGGCCACCCGCACCACAGATACGCAGTATTTT.

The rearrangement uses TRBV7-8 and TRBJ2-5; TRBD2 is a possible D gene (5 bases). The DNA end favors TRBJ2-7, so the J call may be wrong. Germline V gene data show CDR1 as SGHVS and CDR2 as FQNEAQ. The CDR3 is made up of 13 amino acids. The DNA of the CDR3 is TGTGCCAGCACCTTCAATCAACGGGGCGAGCAGTACTTC. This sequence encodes CASTFNQRGEQYF.

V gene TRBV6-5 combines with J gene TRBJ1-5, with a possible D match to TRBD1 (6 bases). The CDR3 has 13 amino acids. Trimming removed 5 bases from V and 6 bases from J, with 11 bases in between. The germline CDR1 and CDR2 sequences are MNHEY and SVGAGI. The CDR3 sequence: CASSTGMGQPQHF. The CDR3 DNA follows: TGTGCCAGCAGTACAGGGATGGGTCAGCCCCAGCATTTT.

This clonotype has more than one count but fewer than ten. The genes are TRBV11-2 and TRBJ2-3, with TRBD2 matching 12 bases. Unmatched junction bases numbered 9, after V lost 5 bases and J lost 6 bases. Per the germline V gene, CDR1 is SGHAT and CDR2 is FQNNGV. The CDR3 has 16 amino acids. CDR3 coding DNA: TGTGCCAGCAGCGGAAGACTAGCGGGGGCTGCCGATACGCAGTATTTT. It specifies CASSGRLAGAADTQYF.